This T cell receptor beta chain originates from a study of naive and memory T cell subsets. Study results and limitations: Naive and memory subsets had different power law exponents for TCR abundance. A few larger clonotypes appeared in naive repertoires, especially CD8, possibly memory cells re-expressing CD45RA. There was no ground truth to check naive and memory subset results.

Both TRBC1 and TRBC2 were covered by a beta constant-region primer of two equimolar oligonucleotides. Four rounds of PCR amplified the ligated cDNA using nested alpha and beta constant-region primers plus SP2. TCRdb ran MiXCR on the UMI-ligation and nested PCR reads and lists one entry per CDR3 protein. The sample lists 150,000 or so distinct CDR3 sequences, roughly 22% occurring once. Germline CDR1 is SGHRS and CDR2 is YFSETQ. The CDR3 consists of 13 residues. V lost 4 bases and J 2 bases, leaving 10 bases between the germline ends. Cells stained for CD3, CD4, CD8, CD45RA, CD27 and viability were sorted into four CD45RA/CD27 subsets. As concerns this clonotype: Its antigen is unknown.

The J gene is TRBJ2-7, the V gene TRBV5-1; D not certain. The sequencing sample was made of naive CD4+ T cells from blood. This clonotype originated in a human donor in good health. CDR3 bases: TGCGCCAGCAGCAGAGCAGGTACCTACGAGCAGTACTTC. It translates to CASSRAGTYEQYF.